These 20 T cell receptor beta chains were all obtained from the same sample, sequenced in a study of blood T cell repertoires in COVID-19 (dated by TCRdb to between 2020 and 2021). The method behind the library was the immunoSEQ multiplex PCR assay. Held by TCRdb, this immuneACCESS table contains in-frame sequences only and omits some clones. Under half of the omission traces to an unresolved V gene where checked; the cause of the rest is unknown. The sample table shows 140,000 to 150,000 clones, and roughly nine tenths are seen once. Clones ranked in the top ten supply 10% to 15% of the sample. The sample consisted of peripheral blood. The receptor set was obtained from a man younger than 35 with COVID-19, enrolled during active disease.

This chain links TRBV4-2 with TRBJ2-2, with 9 bases lining up with TRBD2. The J segment lost 11 bases and the V segment lost 0 bases, leaving 7 bases of the junction unmatched. Germline CDR1 and CDR2: LGHNA and YNFKEQ. The CDR3 is made up of 15 amino acids. This CDR3 reads CASSQETAGGFELFF. Written as DNA, the CDR3 is TGTGCCAGCAGCCAAGAAACGGCGGGAGGGTTTGAGCTGTTTTTT.

This chain joins TRBV2 and TRBJ2-1, with a weak D call TRBD2 (6 bases). V gave up 6 bases and J gave up 6 bases, with 18 bases separating them. This CDR3 comprises 15 residues. CDR1 and CDR2 from the germline V gene are SNHLY and FYNNEI. In DNA, the CDR3 is TGTGCCAGCAGAGAATTCAGCGGGCCGGGCAATGAGCAGTTCTTC. Amino acids: CASREFSGPGNEQFF.

The chain couples TRBV4-3 to TRBJ2-1; 11 nucleotides line up with TRBD2. Germline V gives CDR1 LGHNA, CDR2 YSLEER. Unmatched junction bases numbered 18, after V lost 4 bases and J lost 16 bases. The CDR3 covers 16 residues. The CDR3 region has the DNA TGCGCCAGCAGCCCATCTCACGACCTTAGCGGGAGGGCCCCTTTCTTC. Translating it yields CASSPSHDLSGRAPFF.

V and J are TRBV2 and TRBJ1-2; D perhaps matches TRBD1 (6 bases). The CDR3 length is 13 residues. V was cut by 6 bases and J by 2 bases, with 10 bases left in between. Germline CDR1 and CDR2: SNHLY and FYNNEI. The CDR3 loop reads CASRGAMNYGYTF. The CDR3 bases are TGTGCCAGCAGGGGGGCCATGAACTATGGCTACACCTTC.

This clone was observed a single time. The chain is built from TRBV2 and TRBJ2-1; TRBD2 matches at 7 bases. The trim removed 3 bases at V and 3 bases at J, leaving 5 bases unmatched. CDR1 SNHLY and CDR2 FYNNEI come from the germline V gene. There are 15 residues in the CDR3. The CDR3 region is CASSDLAGNYNEQFF. Written as DNA, the CDR3 is TGTGCCAGCAGTGACTTAGCGGGTAACTACAATGAGCAGTTCTTC. Supplemented by reference TRBV2 and TRBJ2-1, the full variable domain reads EPEVTQTPSHQVTQMGQEVILRCVPISNHLYFYWYRQILGQKVEFLVSFYNNEISEKSEIFDDQFSVERPDGSNFTLKIRSTKLEDSAMYFCASSDLAGNYNEQFFGPGTRLTVL.

The count of this clone is one. The J gene is TRBJ2-5, the V gene TRBV30, with 7 nucleotides matching TRBD1. In germline, CDR1 is GTSNPN, CDR2 SVGIG (reference sequence). This CDR3 has 13 residues. Trimming cost V 1 base and J 3 bases; bases outside gene matches: 2. The CDR3 sequence: CAWSDGQEETQYF. The CDR3, as DNA: TGTGCCTGGAGTGATGGACAGGAAGAGACCCAGTACTTC.

The rearrangement uses TRBV15 and TRBJ2-7, with D uncertain. Germline V gene sequence: CDR1 LNHNV, CDR2 YYDKDF (reference sequence). This CDR3 has 11 residues. Trimming took off 3 bases at V and 3 bases at J, with 3 bases between the two ends. CDR3 sequence: CATSSGYEQYF. In DNA, the CDR3 is TGTGCCACCAGCAGCGGCTACGAGCAGTACTTC.

The chain uses TRBV11-2 and TRBJ2-4; 11 bases fit TRBD2. The CDR3 has 13 residues. Germline V gene data show CDR1 as SGHAT and CDR2 as FQNNGV. V lost 3 bases, J lost 11 bases, and 3 bases stayed unmatched. The CDR3 spells CASSFLTSGVQYF. The CDR3 DNA reads TGTGCCAGCAGCTTCCTGACTAGCGGGGTTCAGTACTTC.

The CDR3 loop reads CASSPRLGLAGVPSYEQYF. The CDR3 bases are TGTGCCAGCAGCCCCCGCCTGGGACTAGCGGGAGTGCCCTCCTACGAGCAGTACTTC. The V call is TRBV3-1 (or the pseudogene TRBV3-2), the J call TRBJ2-7; 14 bases fit TRBD2. CDR1 and CDR2 (germline): LGHDT, YNNKEL (reference sequence). V shed 4 bases, J shed 0 bases, and the junction held 11 bases outside the gene matches. This CDR3 contains 19 residues.

The chain joins TRBV5-1 to TRBJ2-7, with 7 bases aligning to TRBD1. V was clipped by 4 bases and J by 2 bases; unmatched bases: 15. Germline-derived CDR1 and CDR2 are SGHRS and YFSETQ. The CDR3 spans 17 residues. CDR3 residues: CASSPGRTGVRTYEQYF. In DNA, the CDR3 is TGCGCCAGCAGCCCGGGGCGAACAGGGGTCCGGACCTACGAGCAGTACTTC.

This chain joins TRBV6-2 or TRBV6-3 and TRBJ2-5; tentative D call: TRBD1 (6 bases). V lost 2 bases and J 6 bases, leaving 7 bases between the germline ends. Germline CDR1 and CDR2: MNHEY and SVGEGT. This CDR3 region has 12 residues. CDR3 region: CASSYQGQTQYF. The CDR3 coding sequence is TGTGCCAGCAGTTACCAGGGGCAGACCCAGTACTTC.

A word on this clone: The junction departs from germline at one end; a sequencing error may be responsible. The chain joins TRBV4-3 to TRBJ1-4, with D maybe TRBD1 (5 bases). The CDR3 extends over 19 amino acids. The germline CDR1 and CDR2 sequences are LGHNA and YSLEER. CDR3 in amino acids: CASSQDLSGWGGVNEKLLF. As DNA, the CDR3 is TGCGCCAGCAGCCAAGATCTGTCAGGTTGGGGAGGGGTTAATGAAAAACTGCTTTTT.

The CDR3 reads CASSPRTGNTGELFF. In DNA, the CDR3 is TGTGCCAGCAGCCCGAGGACAGGGAACACCGGGGAGCTGTTTTTT. V usage is TRBV7-9 and J usage is TRBJ2-2; 7 nucleotides line up with TRBD1. The germline gives CDR1 SEHNR, CDR2 FQNEAQ (reference sequence). The junction had 4 bases not matched to a gene; V was cut back by 5 bases and J by 1 base. The CDR3 is 15 amino acids.

The genes are TRBV4-2 and TRBJ1-6; 9 bases agree with TRBD1. V dropped 5 bases and J dropped 10; count of bases not matched to a gene: 12. CDR3 size: 16 residues. Germline V CDR1 and CDR2: LGHNA, YNFKEQ. In nucleotides, the CDR3 is TGTGCCAGCAGCTTACAACCGGGACAGGGAAAATCACCCCTCCACTTT. It encodes CASSLQPGQGKSPLHF.

The genes are TRBV11-2 and TRBJ2-5; perhaps TRBD1 as D (5 bases). This CDR3 region has 15 residues. Germline-derived CDR1 and CDR2 are SGHAT and FQNNGV. Trimming removed 0 bases from V and 2 bases from J, with 10 bases in between. The CDR3 sequence is CASSLEVTGQETQYF. DNA for the CDR3: TGTGCCAGCAGCTTAGAGGTAACAGGACAAGAGACCCAGTACTTC.

The chain employs TRBV9 and TRBJ1-1, with TRBD1 matching over 10 bases. Trimming cost V 3 bases and J 0 bases; bases outside gene matches: 2. The V gene's germline CDR1 is SGDLS and CDR2 YYNGEE. The CDR3 totals 15 residues. The CDR3 region is CASSGGTGVNTEAFF. CDR3 nucleotides: TGTGCCAGCAGCGGAGGGACAGGGGTGAACACTGAAGCTTTCTTT.

Only one count was recorded for this clone. The rearrangement joins TRBV15 to TRBJ2-2; perhaps TRBD2 as D (6 bases). Germline V gives CDR1 LNHNV, CDR2 YYDKDF (reference sequence). V was cut by 0 bases and J by 8 bases, with 19 bases left in between. This CDR3 is built from 17 residues. The CDR3: CATSRDVAATYRGELFF. The DNA for the CDR3 is TGTGCCACCAGCAGAGATGTAGCGGCCACATATAGGGGGGAGCTGTTTTTT. Filled out from reference TRBV15 and TRBJ2-2, the complete variable domain reads DAMVIQNPRYQVTQFGKPVTLSCSQTLNHNVMYWYQQKSSQAPKLLFHYYDKDFNNEADTPDNFQSRRPNTSFCFLDIRSPGLGDTAMYLCATSRDVAATYRGELFFGEGSRLTVL.

This chain links TRBV6-2 or TRBV6-3 with TRBJ2-1, with D possibly being TRBD2 (6 bases). Germline lookup yields CDR1 MNHEY and CDR2 SVGEGT. The CDR3 contains 16 residues. Trimming left V 2 bases short and J 5 bases short, with 16 bases between. CDR3 loop: CASSYTTGGGHNEQFF. In nucleotides, the CDR3 is TGTGCCAGCAGTTACACAACTGGGGGAGGTCACAATGAGCAGTTCTTC.

This clone was seen only once. This chain links TRBV4-3 with TRBJ1-6, with 7 bases lining up with TRBD1. CDR3 size: 15 residues. V was clipped by 0 bases and J by 10 bases; unmatched bases: 6. CDR1 LGHNA and CDR2 YSLEER come from the germline V gene. CDR3 DNA: TGCGCCAGCAGCCAAGAGCCAGGGGGTTGGTCACCCCTCCACTTT. It encodes CASSQEPGGWSPLHF.

V usage is TRBV4-2 and J usage is TRBJ1-6; D is possibly TRBD1 (5 bases). CDR1 is LGHNA and CDR2 is YNFKEQ in the germline V gene. Trimming took 0 bases from V and 6 from J, leaving 12 bases between them. This CDR3 has 16 residues. The CDR3 DNA follows: TGTGCCAGCAGCCAAGAGAGGACAAGGGCTAATTCACCCCTCCACTTT. Translating gives CASSQERTRANSPLHF.